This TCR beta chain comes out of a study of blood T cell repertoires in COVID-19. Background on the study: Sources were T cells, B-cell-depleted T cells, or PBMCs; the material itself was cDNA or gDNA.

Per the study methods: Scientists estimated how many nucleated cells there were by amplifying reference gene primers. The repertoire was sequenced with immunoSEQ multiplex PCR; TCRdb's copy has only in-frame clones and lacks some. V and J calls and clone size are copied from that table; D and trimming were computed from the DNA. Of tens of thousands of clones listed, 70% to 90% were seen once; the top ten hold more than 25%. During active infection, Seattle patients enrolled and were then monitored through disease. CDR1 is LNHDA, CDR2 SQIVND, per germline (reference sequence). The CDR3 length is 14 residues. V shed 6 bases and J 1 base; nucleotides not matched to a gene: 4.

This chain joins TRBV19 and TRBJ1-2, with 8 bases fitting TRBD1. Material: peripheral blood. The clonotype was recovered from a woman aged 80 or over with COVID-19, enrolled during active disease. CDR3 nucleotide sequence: TGTGCCAGTAGCAGGACAGGGATTAACTATGGCTACACCTTC. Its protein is CASSRTGINYGYTF.